The source of this TCR beta chain is a study of PD-1 blockade in classical Hodgkin lymphoma. Overall study context: Patients were infused with nivolumab 3 mg/kg every 2 weeks. Study findings and constraints: Only CD4+ TCR diversity, not CD8+, had risen significantly by C4D1. When set against healthy donors, newly diagnosed patients were reported to show lower baseline TCR diversity. The authors have not defined what causes the repertoire differences, possibly disease activity or prior therapy.

The CDR3 consists of 14 residues. Germline CDR1 and CDR2: GTSNPN and SVGIG (reference sequence). Deletions cut 3 bases from V and 4 bases from J, with 13 bases between. Remarks on this clone: The antigen is unknown.

Here immunoSEQ multiplex PCR was the method, and the copy in TCRdb shows in-frame clones only, minus some. Of about 12,000 clones listed, 70% to 85% are singletons. Specified time point: cycle 4 day 1 (C4D1), after more than five weeks of nivolumab. Relapse was seen in all patients after autologous stem cell transplantation, and brentuximab vedotin exposure was variable. Isolation of CD4+ T cells from thawed PBMCs was performed by magnetic negative selection. The TCR sequence derives from a human donor with classical Hodgkin lymphoma. Material: CD4+ T cells from blood, obtained before the fourth cycle of nivolumab. This chain joins TRBV30 and TRBJ2-1, with D perhaps matching TRBD1 (6 bases). The CDR3 DNA follows: TGTGCCTGGAGCCAGGGGATGAGATACAATGAGCAGTTCTTC. This codes for CAWSQGMRYNEQFF.